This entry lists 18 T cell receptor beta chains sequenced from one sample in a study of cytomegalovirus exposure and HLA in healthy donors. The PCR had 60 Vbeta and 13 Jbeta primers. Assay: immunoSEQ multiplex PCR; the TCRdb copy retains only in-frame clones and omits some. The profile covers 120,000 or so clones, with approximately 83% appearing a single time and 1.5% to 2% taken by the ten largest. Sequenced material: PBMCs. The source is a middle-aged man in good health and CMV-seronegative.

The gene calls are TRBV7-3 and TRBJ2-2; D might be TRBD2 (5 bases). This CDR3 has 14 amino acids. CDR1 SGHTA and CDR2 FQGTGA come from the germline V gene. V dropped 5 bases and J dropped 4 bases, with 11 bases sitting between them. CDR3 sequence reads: CASSPRTATGELFF. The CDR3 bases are TGTGCCAGCAGCCCCCGGACTGCCACCGGGGAGCTGTTTTTT.

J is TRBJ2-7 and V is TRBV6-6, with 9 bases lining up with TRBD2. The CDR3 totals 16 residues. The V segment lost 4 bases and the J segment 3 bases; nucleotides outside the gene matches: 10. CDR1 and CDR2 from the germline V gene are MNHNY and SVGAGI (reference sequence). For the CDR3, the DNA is TGTGCCAGCAGTTCCACAGCGGGGGGTTCCAACTACGAGCAGTACTTC. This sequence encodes CASSSTAGGSNYEQYF.

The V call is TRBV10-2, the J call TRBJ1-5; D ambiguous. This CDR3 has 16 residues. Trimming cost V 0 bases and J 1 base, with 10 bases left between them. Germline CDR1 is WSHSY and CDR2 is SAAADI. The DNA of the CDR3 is TGCGCCAGCAGTGAGTCGAACCGGGGAAGCAATCAGCCCCAGCATTTT. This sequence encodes CASSESNRGSNQPQHF.

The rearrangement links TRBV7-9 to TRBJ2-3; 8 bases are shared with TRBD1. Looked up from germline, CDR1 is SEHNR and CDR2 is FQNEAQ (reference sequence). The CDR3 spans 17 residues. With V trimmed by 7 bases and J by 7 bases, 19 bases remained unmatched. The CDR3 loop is CASKWGRDDRGVNTQYF. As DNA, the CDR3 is TGTGCCAGCAAGTGGGGAAGGGATGACAGGGGAGTAAATACGCAGTATTTT.

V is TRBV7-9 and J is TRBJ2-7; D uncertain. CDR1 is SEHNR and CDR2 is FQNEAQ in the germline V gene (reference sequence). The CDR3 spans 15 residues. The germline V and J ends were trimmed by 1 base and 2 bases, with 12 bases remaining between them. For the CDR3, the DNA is TGTGCCAGCAGCTTAGTTCGAGGCAGAGCCTACGAGCAGTACTTC. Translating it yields CASSLVRGRAYEQYF. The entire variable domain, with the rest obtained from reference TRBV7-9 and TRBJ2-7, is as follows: DTGVSQNPRHKITKRGQNVTFRCDPISEHNRLYWYRQTLGQGPEFLTYFQNEAQLEKSRLLSDRFSAERPKGSFSTLEIQRTEQGDSAMYLCASSLVRGRAYEQYFGPGTRLTVT.

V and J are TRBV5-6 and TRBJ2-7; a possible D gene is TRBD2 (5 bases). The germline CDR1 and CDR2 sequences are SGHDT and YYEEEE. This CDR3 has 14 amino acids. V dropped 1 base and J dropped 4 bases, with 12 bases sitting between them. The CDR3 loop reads CASSLRLRGYEQYF. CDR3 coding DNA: TGTGCCAGCAGCTTGCGCCTACGAGGGTACGAGCAGTACTTC.

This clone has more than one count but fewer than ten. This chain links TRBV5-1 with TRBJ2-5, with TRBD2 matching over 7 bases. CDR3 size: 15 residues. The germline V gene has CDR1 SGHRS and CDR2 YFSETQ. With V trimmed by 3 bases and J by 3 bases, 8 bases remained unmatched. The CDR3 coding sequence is TGCGCCAGCAGCTCGATGGGGGGGACCGAAGAGACCCAGTACTTC. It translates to CASSSMGGTEETQYF.

In DNA form, the CDR3 reads TGCGCCAGCAGCTCAGGACTAGCGGGGGGTCTTAACTACGAGCAGTACTTC. Translating gives CASSSGLAGGLNYEQYF. The chain is built from TRBV5-1 and TRBJ2-7; TRBD2 agrees at 14 bases. Trimming took 3 bases from V and 3 from J; bases not matched to a gene: 8. CDR1 and CDR2 (germline): SGHRS, YFSETQ. This CDR3 is built from 17 residues.

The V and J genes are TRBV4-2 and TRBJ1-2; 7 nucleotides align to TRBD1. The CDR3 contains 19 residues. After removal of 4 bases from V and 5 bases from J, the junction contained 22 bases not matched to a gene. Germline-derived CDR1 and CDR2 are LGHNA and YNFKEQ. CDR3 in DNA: TGTGCCAGCAGCCTTCAGCCTAGGACCACACTGGGGACAGAGTATGGCTACACCTTC. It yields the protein CASSLQPRTTLGTEYGYTF.

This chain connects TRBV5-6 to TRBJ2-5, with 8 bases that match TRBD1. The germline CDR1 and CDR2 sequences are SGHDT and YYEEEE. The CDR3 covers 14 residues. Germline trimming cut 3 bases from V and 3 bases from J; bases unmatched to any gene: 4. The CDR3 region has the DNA TGTGCCAGCAGCTATCAGGACAGGGAAGAGACCCAGTACTTC. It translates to CASSYQDREETQYF.

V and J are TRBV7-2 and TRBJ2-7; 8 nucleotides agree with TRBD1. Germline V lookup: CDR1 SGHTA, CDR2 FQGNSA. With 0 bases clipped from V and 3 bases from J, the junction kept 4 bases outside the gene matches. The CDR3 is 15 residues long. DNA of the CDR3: TGTGCCAGCAGCTTAGCGAAGGACAGGGTCTACGAGCAGTACTTC. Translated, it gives CASSLAKDRVYEQYF.

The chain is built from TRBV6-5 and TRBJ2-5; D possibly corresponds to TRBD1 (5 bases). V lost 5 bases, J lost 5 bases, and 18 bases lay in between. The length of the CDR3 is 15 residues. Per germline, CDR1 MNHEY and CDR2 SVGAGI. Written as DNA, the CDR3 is TGTGCCAGCAGTAAGGAGAAAGGGGCAATGGAGACCCAGTACTTC. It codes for CASSKEKGAMETQYF.

CDR3 in amino acids: CASSQISGGALGNEQFF. In nucleotides, the CDR3 is TGTGCCAGCAGCCAGATTAGCGGGGGGGCCTTGGGGAATGAGCAGTTCTTC. The chain is built from TRBV7-6 and TRBJ2-1, with TRBD2 matching 11 bases. The ends lost 5 bases at V and 7 bases at J; junction bases unmatched: 13. This CDR3 is 17 amino acids long. Germline V gene lookup returns CDR1 SGHVS and CDR2 FNYEAQ.

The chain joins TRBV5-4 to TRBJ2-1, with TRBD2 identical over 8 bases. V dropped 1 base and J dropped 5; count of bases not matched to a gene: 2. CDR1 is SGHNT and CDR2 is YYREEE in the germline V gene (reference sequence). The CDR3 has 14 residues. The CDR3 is CASSLRGGNNEQFF. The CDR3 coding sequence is TGTGCCAGCAGCTTGCGGGGGGGGAACAATGAGCAGTTCTTC.

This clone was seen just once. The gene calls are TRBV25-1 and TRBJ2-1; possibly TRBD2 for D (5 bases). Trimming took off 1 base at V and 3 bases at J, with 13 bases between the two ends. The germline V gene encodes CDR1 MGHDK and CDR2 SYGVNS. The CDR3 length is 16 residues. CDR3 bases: TGTGCCAGCAGTGAATTTGGTAGGAGCGGCTACAATGAGCAGTTCTTC. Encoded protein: CASSEFGRSGYNEQFF.

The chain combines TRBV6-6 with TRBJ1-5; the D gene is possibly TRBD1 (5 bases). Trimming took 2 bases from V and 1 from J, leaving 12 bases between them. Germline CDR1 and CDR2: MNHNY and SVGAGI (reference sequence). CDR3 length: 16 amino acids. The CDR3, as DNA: TGTGCCAGCAGTTACGGGGGGGGTAGGAGCAATCAGCCCCAGCATTTT. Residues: CASSYGGGRSNQPQHF.

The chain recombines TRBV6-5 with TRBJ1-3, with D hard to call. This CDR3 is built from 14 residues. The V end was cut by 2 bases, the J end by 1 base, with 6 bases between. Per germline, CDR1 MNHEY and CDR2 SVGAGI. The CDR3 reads CASSYAQSGNTIYF. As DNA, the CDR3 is TGTGCCAGCAGTTACGCCCAGTCTGGAAACACCATATATTTT.

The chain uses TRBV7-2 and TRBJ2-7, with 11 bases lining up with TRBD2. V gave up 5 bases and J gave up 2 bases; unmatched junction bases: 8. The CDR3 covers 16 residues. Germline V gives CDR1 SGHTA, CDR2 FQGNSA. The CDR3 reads CASSTGTSGGTYEQYF. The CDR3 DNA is TGTGCCAGCAGCACCGGAACTAGCGGGGGTACCTACGAGCAGTACTTC.